This T cell receptor (beta chain) was observed in a study of shared clonotypes between healthy human individuals. The study, taken as a whole, reports: A generally larger estimated richness was seen in naive subsets than in memory subsets.

Details on this clone: Its cognate antigen is unknown.

In germline, CDR1 is MDHEN, CDR2 SYDVKM. The CDR3 extends over 15 amino acids. Trimming removed 6 bases from V and 5 bases from J; junction bases left unmatched: 11. Clones were sequenced by immunoSEQ multiplex PCR, and TCRdb holds only the in-frame ones, with some missing. The data hold about 610,000 clones, with less than 98% observed a single time. The sequence came from a woman in her twenties or thirties in good health. This chain connects TRBV28 to TRBJ2-7, with TRBD1 identical over 9 bases. Sequencing was done on a sample of naive CD4+ T cells sorted from blood. As for subset: CD45RA+ positively selected. CDR3 bases: TGTGCCAGCAGCCTACCGGGACAGGGATTCCACGAGCAGTACTTC. It codes for CASSLPGQGFHEQYF.